These 14 T cell receptor beta chains came from one sample sequenced in a study of cytomegalovirus exposure and HLA in healthy donors. Researchers ran the PCR with 60 Vbeta and 13 Jbeta primers. The method was immunoSEQ multiplex PCR; TCRdb's version includes in-frame clones alone and lacks a portion of them. Seen here are over 150,000 clones, 68% observed once, and the top ten hold approximately 1.3%. Specimen: PBMCs. Receptors were obtained from a man in his forties or fifties in good health and CMV-seronegative.

The V gene is TRBV29-1, the J gene TRBJ2-3; maybe TRBD2 (6 bases). CDR3 length: 15 residues. V gave up 0 bases and J gave up 3 bases, with 13 bases separating them. Germline-derived CDR1 and CDR2 are SQVTM and ANQGSEA. This CDR3 reads CSVEDRETLTDTQYF. The CDR3 region has the DNA TGCAGCGTTGAAGATCGGGAGACACTTACAGATACGCAGTATTTT.

The chain links TRBV11-2 to TRBJ1-4, with D hard to call. The CDR3 has 16 residues. V lost 5 bases to trimming and J lost 0 bases, with 13 bases between them. Germline lookup yields CDR1 SGHAT and CDR2 FQNNGV. For the CDR3, the DNA is TGTGCCAGCAGCCCCGCCCGAGCGACAACTAATGAAAAACTGTTTTTT. Protein sequence: CASSPARATTNEKLFF. The full variable domain, in which reference TRBV11-2 and TRBJ1-4 provide the parts outside the CDR3, is EAGVAQSPRYKIIEKRQSVAFWCNPISGHATLYWYQQILGQGPKLLIQFQNNGVVDDSQLPKDRFSAERLKGVDSTLKIQPAKLEDSAVYLCASSPARATTNEKLFFGSGTQLSVL.

The rearrangement links TRBV19 to TRBJ1-2; 10 bases match TRBD1. Per germline, CDR1 LNHDA and CDR2 SQIVND (reference sequence). With 6 bases clipped from V and 3 bases from J, the junction kept 4 bases outside the gene matches. The CDR3 covers 14 residues. CDR3 sequence: CASRMDRGDYGYTF. As DNA, the CDR3 is TGTGCCAGTAGAATGGACAGGGGGGACTATGGCTACACCTTC.

The chain combines TRBV7-2 with TRBJ2-1, with D hard to call. V was clipped by 1 base and J by 10 bases, with 14 bases between them. The germline V gene encodes CDR1 SGHTA and CDR2 FQGNSA. The CDR3 runs to 14 residues. CDR3 DNA sequence: TGTGCCAGCAGCTTAGGCGCCCGGAGCTGGGAGCAGTTCTTC. As protein: CASSLGARSWEQFF.

This chain uses TRBV18 with TRBJ2-7; TRBD1 is a possible D gene (6 bases). Germline V lookup: CDR1 KGHSH, CDR2 LQKENI. This CDR3 is built from 12 residues. V lost 6 bases and J lost 2, with 8 bases in between. The CDR3 sequence: CASSTGPYEQYF. The CDR3 DNA reads TGTGCCAGCTCCACAGGGCCCTACGAGCAGTACTTC.

The count of this clone is one. The chain joins TRBV7-3 to TRBJ1-2; possibly TRBD1 for D (5 bases). V shed 5 bases and J shed 6 bases, with 16 bases lying between them. CDR3 length: 14 residues. CDR1 is SGHTA, CDR2 FQGTGA, per germline. The CDR3 bases are TGTGCCAGCAGCCCCGGAAGGGGCAGGGATGGCTACACCTTC. The encoded protein is CASSPGRGRDGYTF.

The genes are TRBV25-1 and TRBJ1-3, with TRBD1 matching 11 bases. The CDR3 has 16 amino acids. Germline CDR1 is MGHDK and CDR2 is SYGVNS. V dropped 3 bases and J dropped 9; count of bases not matched to a gene: 10. CDR3 sequence reads: CASSEARTGGRGTIYF. The CDR3 nucleotides read TGTGCCAGCAGTGAGGCCCGGACAGGGGGCAGAGGCACCATATATTTT.

V and J are TRBV5-1 and TRBJ2-3, with D unclear. The CDR3 is made up of 14 amino acids. Germline loops: CDR1 SGHRS, CDR2 YFSETQ. Trimming stripped 1 base from V and 0 bases from J, with 6 bases between. CDR3 sequence: CASSLRSSTDTQYF. Here the CDR3 DNA reads TGCGCCAGCAGCTTGCGGTCGAGCACAGATACGCAGTATTTT.

V gene TRBV6-6 combines with J gene TRBJ1-2; 7 bases are a match to TRBD1. With V trimmed by 4 bases and J by 3 bases, 2 bases remained unmatched. Germline CDR1 reads MNHNY; CDR2 reads SVGAGI (reference sequence). The CDR3 runs to 13 residues. The CDR3 region is CASSSDRDYGYTF. The CDR3 DNA is TGTGCCAGCAGTTCCGACAGGGACTATGGCTACACCTTC.

This chain connects TRBV5-1 to TRBJ2-3, with D possibly matching TRBD2 (5 bases). The length of the CDR3 is 14 residues. V was trimmed by 1 base and J by 5 bases, leaving 11 bases between them. Germline V gene data show CDR1 as SGHRS and CDR2 as YFSETQ. The CDR3 loop reads CASSLPRVGDTQYF. The CDR3 region has the DNA TGCGCCAGCAGCTTGCCGAGGGTCGGAGATACGCAGTATTTT.

This chain joins TRBV19 and TRBJ1-2; 7 bases map to TRBD1. Per germline, CDR1 LNHDA and CDR2 SQIVND (reference sequence). The CDR3 length is 13 residues. The V gene end was trimmed by 4 bases and the J gene end by 2 bases; junction bases not matched to a gene: 1. This chain's CDR3 is CASSTTGNYGYTF. The CDR3 DNA reads TGTGCCAGTAGTACGACAGGGAACTATGGCTACACCTTC.

This clone was detected a few times. The chain links TRBV7-2 to TRBJ2-2; 8 nucleotides agree with TRBD1. V shed 5 bases, J shed 1 base, and the junction held 9 bases outside the gene matches. CDR1 SGHTA and CDR2 FQGNSA come from the germline V gene. The CDR3 totals 17 residues. CDR3 region: CASSIPSGTGNTGELFF. DNA for the CDR3: TGTGCCAGCAGCATACCTTCTGGGACAGGGAACACCGGGGAGCTGTTTTTT.

The chain links TRBV2 to TRBJ1-2; D gene unclear. Trimming shortened V by 6 bases and J by 1 base, and 9 bases separated the two germline ends. CDR3 length: 13 residues. Germline loops: CDR1 SNHLY, CDR2 FYNNEI. As DNA, the CDR3 is TGTGCCAGCAGATCGAGTTTTAACTATGGCTACACCTTC. Its protein product is CASRSSFNYGYTF.

The chain links TRBV7-3 to TRBJ2-1, with D hard to call. Germline V lookup: CDR1 SGHTA, CDR2 FQGTGA. The CDR3 loop spans 16 amino acids. The ends were cut back, 4 bases at V and 0 bases at J, with 13 bases in the middle. CDR3 protein: CASSSLVTSSYNEQFF. The CDR3 DNA follows: TGTGCCAGCAGCTCCCTAGTTACCAGCTCCTACAATGAGCAGTTCTTC.